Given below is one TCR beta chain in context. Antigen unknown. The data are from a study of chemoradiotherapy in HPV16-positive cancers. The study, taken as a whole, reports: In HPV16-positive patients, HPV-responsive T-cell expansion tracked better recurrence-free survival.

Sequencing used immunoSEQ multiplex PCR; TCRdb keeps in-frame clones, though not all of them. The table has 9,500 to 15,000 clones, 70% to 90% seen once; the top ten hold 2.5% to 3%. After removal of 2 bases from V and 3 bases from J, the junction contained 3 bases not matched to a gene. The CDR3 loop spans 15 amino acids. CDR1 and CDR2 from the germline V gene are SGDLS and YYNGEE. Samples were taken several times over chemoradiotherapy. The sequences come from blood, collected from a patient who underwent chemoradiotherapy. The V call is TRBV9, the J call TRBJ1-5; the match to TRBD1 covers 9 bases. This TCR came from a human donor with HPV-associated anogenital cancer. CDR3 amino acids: CASSVGTGNNQPQHF. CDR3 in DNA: TGTGCCAGCAGCGTGGGGACAGGGAACAATCAGCCCCAGCATTTT.